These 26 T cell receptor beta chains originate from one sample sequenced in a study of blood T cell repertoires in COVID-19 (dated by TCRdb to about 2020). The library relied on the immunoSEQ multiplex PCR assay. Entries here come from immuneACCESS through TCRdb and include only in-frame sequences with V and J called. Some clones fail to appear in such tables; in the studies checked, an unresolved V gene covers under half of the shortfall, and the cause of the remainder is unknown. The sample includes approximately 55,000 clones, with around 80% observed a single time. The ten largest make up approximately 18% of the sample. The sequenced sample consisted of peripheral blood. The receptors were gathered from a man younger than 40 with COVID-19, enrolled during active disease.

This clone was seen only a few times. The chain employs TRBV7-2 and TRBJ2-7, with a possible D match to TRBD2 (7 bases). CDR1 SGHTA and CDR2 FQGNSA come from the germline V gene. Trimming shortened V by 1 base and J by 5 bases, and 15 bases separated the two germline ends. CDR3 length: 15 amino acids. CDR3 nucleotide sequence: TGTGCCAGCAGCTTAGTTTGGGGGGGGGCCCACGAGCAGTACTTC. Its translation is CASSLVWGGAHEQYF.

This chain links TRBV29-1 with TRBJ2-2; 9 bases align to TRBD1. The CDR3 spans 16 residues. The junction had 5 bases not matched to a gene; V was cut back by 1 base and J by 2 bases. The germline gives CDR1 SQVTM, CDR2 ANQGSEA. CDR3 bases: TGCAGCGTTGAAGGGTCGGGACAGGGCAACACCGGGGAGCTGTTTTTT. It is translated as CSVEGSGQGNTGELFF.

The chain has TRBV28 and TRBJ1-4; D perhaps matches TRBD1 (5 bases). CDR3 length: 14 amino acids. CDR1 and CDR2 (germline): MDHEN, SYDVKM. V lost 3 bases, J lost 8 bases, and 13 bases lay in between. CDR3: CASSLGGRREKLFF. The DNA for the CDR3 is TGTGCCAGCAGTTTGGGGGGGAGGAGGGAAAAACTGTTTTTT. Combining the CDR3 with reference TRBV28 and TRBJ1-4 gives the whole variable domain DVKVTQSSRYLVKRTGEKVFLECVQDMDHENMFWYRQDPGLGLRLIYFSYDVKMKEKGDIPEGYSVSREKKERFSLILESASTNQTSMYLCASSLGGRREKLFFGSGTQLSVL.

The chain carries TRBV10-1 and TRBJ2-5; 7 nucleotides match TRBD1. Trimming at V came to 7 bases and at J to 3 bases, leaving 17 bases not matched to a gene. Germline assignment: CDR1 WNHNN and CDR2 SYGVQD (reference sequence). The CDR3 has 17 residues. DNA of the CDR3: TGCGCCAGCATCATACCGGGACAGACTCGAATCAAAGAGACCCAGTACTTC. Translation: CASIIPGQTRIKETQYF.

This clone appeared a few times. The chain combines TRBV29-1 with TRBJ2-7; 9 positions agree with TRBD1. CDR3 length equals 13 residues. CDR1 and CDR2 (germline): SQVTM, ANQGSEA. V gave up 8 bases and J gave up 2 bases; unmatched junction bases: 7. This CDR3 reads CSYRDREPYEQYF. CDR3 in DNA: TGCAGCTACCGGGACAGGGAGCCCTACGAGCAGTACTTC.

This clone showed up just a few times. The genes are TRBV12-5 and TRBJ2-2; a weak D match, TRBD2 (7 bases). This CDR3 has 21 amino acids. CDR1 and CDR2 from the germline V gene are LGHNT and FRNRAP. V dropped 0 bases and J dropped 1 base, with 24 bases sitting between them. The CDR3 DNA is TGTGCTAGTGGTTTGGTACGGGGCGGGGGCGTCATCTTCGGGAACACCGGGGAGCTGTTTTTT. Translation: CASGLVRGGGVIFGNTGELFF.

CDR3 amino acids: CASSLPLREQYF. The DNA of the CDR3 is TGTGCCAGCAGTTTACCACTCCGGGAGCAGTACTTC. The chain has TRBV28 and TRBJ2-7; D remains unclear. Germline V gives CDR1 MDHEN, CDR2 SYDVKM. With 2 bases removed from V and 7 bases from J, the gap between germline ends came to 9 bases. This CDR3 comprises 12 residues.

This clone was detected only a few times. The CDR3 spells CASSMGDSDYGYTF. The CDR3, as DNA: TGTGCCAGCAGCATGGGGGACAGCGATTATGGCTACACCTTC. The V call is TRBV11-2, the J call TRBJ1-2, with 7 positions matching TRBD1. This CDR3 comprises 14 residues. Germline loops: CDR1 SGHAT, CDR2 FQNNGV. V shed 5 bases and J 5 bases; nucleotides not matched to a gene: 8. The whole variable domain, remainder taken from reference TRBV11-2 and TRBJ1-2, is EAGVAQSPRYKIIEKRQSVAFWCNPISGHATLYWYQQILGQGPKLLIQFQNNGVVDDSQLPKDRFSAERLKGVDSTLKIQPAKLEDSAVYLCASSMGDSDYGYTFGSGTRLTVV.

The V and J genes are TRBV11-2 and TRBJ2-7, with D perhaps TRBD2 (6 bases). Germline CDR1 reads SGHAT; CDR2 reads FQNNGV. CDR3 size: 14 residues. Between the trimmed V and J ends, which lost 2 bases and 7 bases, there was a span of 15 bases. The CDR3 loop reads CASSLSRDLREQYF. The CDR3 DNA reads TGTGCCAGCAGCTTATCGCGGGACCTCCGTGAGCAGTACTTC.

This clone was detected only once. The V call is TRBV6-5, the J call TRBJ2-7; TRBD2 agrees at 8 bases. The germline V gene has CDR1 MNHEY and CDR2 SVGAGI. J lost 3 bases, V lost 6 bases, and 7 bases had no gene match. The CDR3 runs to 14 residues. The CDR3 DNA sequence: TGTGCCAGCAGCCTTAGCGGGAACAACTACGAGCAGTACTTC. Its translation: CASSLSGNNYEQYF.

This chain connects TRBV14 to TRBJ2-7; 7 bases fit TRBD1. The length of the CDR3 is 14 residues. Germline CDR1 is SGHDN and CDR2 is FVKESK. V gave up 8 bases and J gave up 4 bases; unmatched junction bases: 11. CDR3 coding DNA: TGTGCCAGCGGAAGACAGGGTTTGGCTTACGAGCAGTACTTC. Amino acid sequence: CASGRQGLAYEQYF.

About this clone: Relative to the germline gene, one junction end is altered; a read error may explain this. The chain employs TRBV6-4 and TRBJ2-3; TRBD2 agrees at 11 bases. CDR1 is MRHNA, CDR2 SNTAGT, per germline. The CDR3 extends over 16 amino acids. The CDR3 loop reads CANSEVGTSGTDTQYF. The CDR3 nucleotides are TGTGCCAACAGTGAGGTCGGGACTAGCGGAACAGATACGCAGTATTTT.

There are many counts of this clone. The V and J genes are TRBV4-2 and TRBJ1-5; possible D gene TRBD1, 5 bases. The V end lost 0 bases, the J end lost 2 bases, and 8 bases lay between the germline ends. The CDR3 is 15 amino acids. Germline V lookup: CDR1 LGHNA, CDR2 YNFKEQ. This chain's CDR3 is CASSQDSGGNQPQHF. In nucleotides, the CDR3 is TGTGCCAGCAGCCAAGATTCGGGGGGCAATCAGCCCCAGCATTTT.

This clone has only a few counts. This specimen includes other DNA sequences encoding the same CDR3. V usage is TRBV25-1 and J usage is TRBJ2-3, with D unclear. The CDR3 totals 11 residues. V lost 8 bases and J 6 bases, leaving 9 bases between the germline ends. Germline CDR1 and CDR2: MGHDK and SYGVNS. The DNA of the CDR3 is TGTGCCAGCGCCCCCGGGGATACGCAGTATTTT. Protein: CASAPGDTQYF.

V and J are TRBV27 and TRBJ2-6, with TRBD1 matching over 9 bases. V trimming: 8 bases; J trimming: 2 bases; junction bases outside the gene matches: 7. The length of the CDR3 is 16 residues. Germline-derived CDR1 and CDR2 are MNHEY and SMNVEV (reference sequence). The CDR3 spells CASRRDREAGANVLTF. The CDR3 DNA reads TGTGCCAGCCGGCGGGACAGGGAAGCTGGGGCCAACGTCCTGACTTTC.

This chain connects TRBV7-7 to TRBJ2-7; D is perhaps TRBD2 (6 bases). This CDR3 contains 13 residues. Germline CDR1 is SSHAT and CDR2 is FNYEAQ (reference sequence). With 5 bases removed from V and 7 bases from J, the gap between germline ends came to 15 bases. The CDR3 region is CASSKGSGREQYF. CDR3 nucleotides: TGTGCCAGCAGCAAGGGATCGGGGAGGGAGCAGTACTTC.

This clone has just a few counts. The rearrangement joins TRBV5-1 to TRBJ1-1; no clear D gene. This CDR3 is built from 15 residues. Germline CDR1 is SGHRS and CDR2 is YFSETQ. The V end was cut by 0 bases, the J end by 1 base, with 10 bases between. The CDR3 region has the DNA TGCGCCAGCAGCTTGGCCTTGGAGCGGAACACTGAAGCTTTCTTT. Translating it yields CASSLALERNTEAFF.

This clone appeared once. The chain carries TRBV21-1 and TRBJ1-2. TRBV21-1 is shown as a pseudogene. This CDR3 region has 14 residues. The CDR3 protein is CASSAWGGAYGYTF. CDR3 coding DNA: TGTGCCAGCAGCGCGTGGGGGGGGGCCTATGGCTACACCTTC.

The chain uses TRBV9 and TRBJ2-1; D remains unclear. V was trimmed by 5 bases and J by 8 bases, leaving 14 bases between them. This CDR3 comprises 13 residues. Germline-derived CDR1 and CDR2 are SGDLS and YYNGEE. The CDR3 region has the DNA TGTGCCAGCAGTCCCCTGCCACGAGATGAGCAGTTCTTC. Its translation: CASSPLPRDEQFF.

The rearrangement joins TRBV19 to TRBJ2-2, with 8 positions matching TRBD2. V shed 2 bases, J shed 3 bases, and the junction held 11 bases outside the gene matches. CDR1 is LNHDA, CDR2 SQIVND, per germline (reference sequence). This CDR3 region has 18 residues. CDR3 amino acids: CASSILGSLAEDTGELFF. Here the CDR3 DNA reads TGTGCCAGTAGTATACTAGGCTCACTAGCGGAAGACACCGGGGAGCTGTTTTTT.

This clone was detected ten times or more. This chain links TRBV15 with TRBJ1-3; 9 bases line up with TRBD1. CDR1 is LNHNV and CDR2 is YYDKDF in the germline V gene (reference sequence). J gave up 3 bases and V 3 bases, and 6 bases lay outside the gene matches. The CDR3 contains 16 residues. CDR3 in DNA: TGTGCCACCAGCAGGCCCACAGGGGGCGGTGGAAACACCATATATTTT. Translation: CATSRPTGGGGNTIYF.

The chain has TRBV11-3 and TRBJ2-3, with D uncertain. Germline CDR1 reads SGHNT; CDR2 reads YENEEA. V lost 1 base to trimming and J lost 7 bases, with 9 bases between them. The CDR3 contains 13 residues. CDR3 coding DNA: TGTGCCAGCAGCTTAGTCAACCAGTATACGCAGTATTTT. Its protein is CASSLVNQYTQYF.

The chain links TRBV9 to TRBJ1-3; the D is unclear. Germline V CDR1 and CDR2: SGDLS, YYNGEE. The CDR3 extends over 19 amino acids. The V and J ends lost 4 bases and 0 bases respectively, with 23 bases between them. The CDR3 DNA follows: TGTGCCAGCAGCCATGTCCCGGCGCGGGCGTCCCACTCTGGAAACACCATATATTTT. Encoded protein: CASSHVPARASHSGNTIYF.

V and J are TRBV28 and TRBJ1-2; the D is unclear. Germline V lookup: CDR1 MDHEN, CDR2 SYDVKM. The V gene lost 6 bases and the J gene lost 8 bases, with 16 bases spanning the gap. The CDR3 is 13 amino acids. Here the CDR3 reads CASSTVNDGGYTF. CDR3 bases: TGTGCCAGCAGCACTGTTAATGACGGGGGCTACACCTTC.

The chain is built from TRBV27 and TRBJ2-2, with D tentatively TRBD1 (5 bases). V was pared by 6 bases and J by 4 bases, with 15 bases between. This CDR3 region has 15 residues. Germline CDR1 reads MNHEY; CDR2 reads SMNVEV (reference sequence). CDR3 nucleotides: TGTGCCAGCAGACTACACGCTGGGGCCACCGGGGAGCTGTTTTTT. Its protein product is CASRLHAGATGELFF.

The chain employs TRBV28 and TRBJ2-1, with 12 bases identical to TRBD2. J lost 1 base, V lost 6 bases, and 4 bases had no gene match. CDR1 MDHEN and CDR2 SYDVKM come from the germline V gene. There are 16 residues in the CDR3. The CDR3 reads CASRSGLAGSYNEQFF. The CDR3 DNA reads TGTGCCAGCAGATCCGGACTAGCGGGATCCTACAATGAGCAGTTCTTC.